A single sample is the source of the 5 T cell receptor beta chains below, sequenced in a study of shared clonotypes between healthy human individuals (dated by TCRdb to about 2020). Libraries came from the immunoSEQ multiplex PCR assay. TCRdb holds this immuneACCESS table with in-frame rearrangements only. Some clones are missing; in checked studies, unresolved V genes explain under half, and the rest has no known cause. This sample gives about 820,000 clones in total; more than 85% of them show up just once. The ten largest clones add up to 24% of the sample. CD8 naive samples were CD45RO-negative cells positively selected for CCR7, giving a CD45RA+CCR7+ population that excluded TemRA cells. Sequenced: naive CD8+ T cells sorted from blood. Per the publication, the cell subset or site label means: CD45RA+CCR7+. These receptors were taken from a man aged 25 to 40 in good health.

The rearrangement links TRBV7-9 to TRBJ2-4, with D possibly TRBD1 on 5 matching bases. There are 14 residues in the CDR3. Trimming stripped 2 bases from V and 4 bases from J, with 9 bases between. Germline V gene lookup returns CDR1 SEHNR and CDR2 FQNEAQ (reference sequence). The CDR3 is CASSLPGNKNIQYF. CDR3 in DNA: TGTGCCAGCAGCTTACCAGGGAATAAAAACATTCAGTACTTC.

CDR3 bases: TGCAGCGTTGAATCAGGGGCCAACTATGGCTACACCTTC. Translated, it gives CSVESGANYGYTF. The chain joins TRBV29-1 to TRBJ1-2; D is possibly TRBD1 (6 bases). Germline V gives CDR1 SQVTM, CDR2 ANQGSEA. Trimming removed 2 bases from V and 2 bases from J, with 9 bases in between. The CDR3 loop spans 13 amino acids.

The chain combines TRBV27 with TRBJ2-5; 10 nucleotides align to TRBD2. Germline V gives CDR1 MNHEY, CDR2 SMNVEV (reference sequence). V gave up 10 bases and J gave up 2 bases; unmatched junction bases: 4. This CDR3 comprises 13 residues. For the CDR3, the DNA is TGTGCCACTAGCGGGAGTCGGCAAGAGACCCAGTACTTC. It translates to CATSGSRQETQYF.

The rearrangement joins TRBV7-6 to TRBJ2-7; no clear D gene. The germline CDR1 and CDR2 sequences are SGHVS and FNYEAQ. This CDR3 has 14 amino acids. Trimming pared 7 bases from V and 7 bases from J, leaving 20 bases between. CDR3 amino acids: CASTPLPGQGEQYF. CDR3 in DNA: TGTGCCAGCACCCCCTTGCCCGGGCAAGGGGAGCAGTACTTC.

Regarding this clone: One end of the junction fails to match germline, which may point to a read error. J is TRBJ2-5 and V is TRBV19, with D unresolved. CDR1 is LNHDA, CDR2 SQIVND, per germline (reference sequence). The CDR3 spans 11 residues. The CDR3 loop reads CASSYGNYVNF. The CDR3 DNA sequence: TGTGCCAGTAGTTACGGTAACTACGTGAACTTC.